These 20 T cell receptor beta chains share one sample of origin, sequenced in a study of blood T cell repertoires in COVID-19. Data came from immunoSEQ multiplex PCR; TCRdb stores just in-frame clones and leaves some out. This sample has about 260,000 clones, with approximately 87% found just once. The sequencing input was peripheral blood. All receptors come from a woman aged 45-65 years with acute or convalescent COVID-19.

This chain links TRBV2 with TRBJ2-2, with D perhaps TRBD1 (5 bases). V dropped 2 bases and J dropped 4 bases, with 11 bases sitting between them. This CDR3 has 15 amino acids. Germline V gene sequence: CDR1 SNHLY, CDR2 FYNNEI. The CDR3 sequence: CASSERRVATGELFF. The CDR3 bases are TGTGCCAGCAGTGAACGCAGGGTAGCCACCGGGGAGCTGTTTTTT.

The chain links TRBV7-2 to TRBJ1-1; D unclear. The CDR3 length is 15 residues. Trimming pared 1 base from V and 0 bases from J, leaving 9 bases between. Germline V gene lookup returns CDR1 SGHTA and CDR2 FQGNSA. DNA for the CDR3: TGTGCCAGCAGCTTAGAAGTGGGCTTGAACACTGAAGCTTTCTTT. This gives the protein CASSLEVGLNTEAFF.

V and J are TRBV5-5 and TRBJ1-6; no firm D call. The CDR3 is 14 residues long. The germline V gene has CDR1 SGHKS and CDR2 YYEKEE (reference sequence). Trimming pared 0 bases from V and 9 bases from J, leaving 10 bases between. CDR3 loop: CASSLVEPGSPLHF. In DNA, the CDR3 is TGTGCCAGCAGCTTGGTCGAACCGGGTTCACCCCTCCACTTT.

CDR3 loop: CASSLGGGENTEAFF. The DNA for the CDR3 is TGTGCCAGCAGCTTGGGGGGAGGGGAGAACACTGAAGCTTTCTTT. J is TRBJ1-1 and V is TRBV5-4; D is perhaps TRBD1 (5 bases). The germline V gene has CDR1 SGHNT and CDR2 YYREEE (reference sequence). The V gene lost 0 bases and the J gene lost 1 base, with 10 bases spanning the gap. The CDR3 runs to 15 residues.

The J gene is TRBJ1-5, the V gene TRBV6-5; TRBD1 might be the D (6 bases). CDR3 size: 13 residues. CDR1 and CDR2 (germline): MNHEY, SVGAGI. Between the trimmed V and J ends, which lost 10 bases and 5 bases, there was a span of 15 bases. CDR3 nucleotides: TGTGCCACCCAGGGGCAGGATTATCAGCCCCAGCATTTT. It encodes CATQGQDYQPQHF.

The CDR3 DNA sequence: TGCAGTGCTAGTCCTCGAGGGGGCTTGGGCAATCAGCCCCAGCATTTT. Protein product: CSASPRGGLGNQPQHF. This chain uses TRBV20-1 with TRBJ1-5; 7 bases map to TRBD1. Per germline, CDR1 DFQATT and CDR2 SNEGSKA (reference sequence). The CDR3 loop spans 16 amino acids. V lost 3 bases to trimming and J lost 2 bases; unmatched junction nucleotides: 10.

J is TRBJ2-2 and V is TRBV10-3; D might be TRBD2 (6 bases). The germline V and J ends were trimmed by 7 bases and 0 bases, with 12 bases remaining between them. Looked up from germline, CDR1 is ENHRY and CDR2 is SYGVKD. This CDR3 spans 15 amino acids. This CDR3 reads CAIMSAGTNTGELFF. The CDR3 coding sequence is TGTGCCATCATGTCTGCGGGGACGAACACCGGGGAGCTGTTTTTT.

This clone was recorded a few times. The chain joins TRBV2 to TRBJ1-5, with D perhaps TRBD1 (6 bases). V gave up 1 base and J gave up 7 bases, with 14 bases separating them. Per germline, CDR1 SNHLY and CDR2 FYNNEI. The CDR3 is made up of 15 amino acids. DNA of the CDR3: TGTGCCAGCAGTGAAGTTTGGACAGTGAACCAGCCCCAGCATTTT. It codes for CASSEVWTVNQPQHF.

The gene calls are TRBV4-2 and TRBJ1-1, with D possibly matching TRBD1 (6 bases). The germline V gene encodes CDR1 LGHNA and CDR2 YNFKEQ. The ends were cut back, 0 bases at V and 7 bases at J, with 15 bases in the middle. The CDR3 sequence is 15 residues long. CDR3 in amino acids: CASSQDAGVKFEAFF. The CDR3, as DNA: TGTGCCAGCAGCCAAGATGCAGGGGTTAAGTTTGAAGCTTTCTTT.

The J gene is TRBJ2-7, the V gene TRBV24-1; D is possibly TRBD2 (6 bases). CDR3 size: 15 residues. CDR1 and CDR2 (germline): KGHDR, SFDVKD. V was trimmed by 1 base and J by 2 bases, leaving 11 bases between them. The CDR3: CATSDFKRAAYEQYF. CDR3 bases: TGTGCCACCAGTGATTTCAAGCGGGCGGCCTACGAGCAGTACTTC.

This clone has more than one count but fewer than ten. This chain uses TRBV4-2 with TRBJ2-7; no firm D call. CDR1 and CDR2 (germline): LGHNA, YNFKEQ. The ends were cut back, 1 base at V and 5 bases at J, with 18 bases in the middle. The CDR3 is made up of 16 amino acids. The CDR3 is CASSQVTASRVNEQYF. CDR3 coding DNA: TGTGCCAGCAGCCAAGTAACCGCTAGTCGGGTCAACGAGCAGTACTTC.

The V gene is TRBV4-3, the J gene TRBJ2-7, with 11 nucleotides matching TRBD1. The CDR3 runs to 16 residues. Germline V gives CDR1 LGHNA, CDR2 YSLEER. V was pared by 1 base and J by 7 bases, with 9 bases of the junction left unmatched. CDR3 loop: CASSQVFGQGAGEQYF. The CDR3 DNA follows: TGCGCCAGCAGCCAAGTATTTGGACAGGGGGCCGGAGAGCAGTACTTC.

The chain uses TRBV7-9 and TRBJ2-1, with 12 bases that match TRBD1. Germline V lookup: CDR1 SEHNR, CDR2 FQNEAQ (reference sequence). The CDR3 length is 15 residues. J lost 6 bases, V lost 6 bases, and 6 bases had no gene match. The CDR3 protein is CASSYGTGGSNEQFF. The CDR3 DNA reads TGTGCCAGCAGTTACGGGACAGGGGGCTCCAATGAGCAGTTCTTC.

This sequence joins TRBV5-1 and TRBJ1-2; 10 bases are shared with TRBD1. The CDR3 length is 16 residues. Losses at the gene ends were 4 bases for V and 0 bases for J; bases not matched to a gene: 6. In germline, CDR1 is SGHRS, CDR2 YFSETQ. The CDR3 loop is CASSQGQGTTNYGYTF. The CDR3 DNA sequence: TGCGCCAGCAGCCAGGGACAGGGGACGACTAACTATGGCTACACCTTC.

V usage is TRBV28 and J usage is TRBJ2-3; possible D gene TRBD1, 5 bases. This CDR3 has 16 amino acids. CDR1 MDHEN and CDR2 SYDVKM come from the germline V gene. V gave up 5 bases and J gave up 2 bases, with 17 bases separating them. The CDR3 DNA follows: TGTGCCAGCAGTGGACGGACATTTTACGCCACAGATACGCAGTATTTT. Amino acids: CASSGRTFYATDTQYF.

The V call is TRBV21-1, the J call TRBJ2-1; the DNA was not used to check the table's D call, TRBD2. TRBV21-1 has pseudogene status. The length of the CDR3 is 17 residues. CDR3 in amino acids: CASSKASWRVPYNEQFF. Written as DNA, the CDR3 is TGTGCCAGCAGCAAAGCATCGTGGAGGGTCCCCTACAATGAGCAGTTCTTC.

This clone was picked up a small number of times. This sequence joins TRBV28 and TRBJ2-7; 11 bases map to TRBD2. Germline trimming cut 6 bases from V and 2 bases from J; bases unmatched to any gene: 3. Germline V gives CDR1 MDHEN, CDR2 SYDVKM. CDR3 size: 14 residues. CDR3 amino acids: CASRKLAGAYEQYF. In nucleotides, the CDR3 is TGTGCCAGCAGGAAACTAGCGGGGGCCTACGAGCAGTACTTC.

This clone occurred once. The chain links TRBV29-1 to TRBJ1-4; D perhaps matches TRBD1 (5 bases). The V and J ends lost 7 bases and 1 base respectively, with 10 bases between them. The CDR3 runs to 13 residues. In germline, CDR1 is SQVTM, CDR2 ANQGSEA. This CDR3 is CSAVGGTNEKLFF. The CDR3 coding sequence is TGCAGCGCTGTGGGGGGAACTAATGAAAAACTGTTTTTT.

The gene calls are TRBV11-3 and TRBJ2-5; tentatively, D is TRBD2 (5 bases). Germline V gene lookup returns CDR1 SGHNT and CDR2 YENEEA. Trimming pared 1 base from V and 5 bases from J, leaving 8 bases between. This CDR3 has 13 amino acids. The CDR3 loop is CASSLASGETQYF. CDR3 nucleotides: TGTGCCAGCAGCTTAGCGTCGGGGGAGACCCAGTACTTC.

Here the CDR3 DNA reads TGTGCCAGCAGCTTAGGTTTGGGCCACCTCGCGAACACCGGGGAGCTGTTTTTT. Its protein is CASSLGLGHLANTGELFF. The chain has TRBV11-2 and TRBJ2-2; D not certain. CDR1 and CDR2 from the germline V gene are SGHAT and FQNNGV. This CDR3 contains 18 residues. Trimming stripped 1 base from V and 0 bases from J, with 15 bases between.